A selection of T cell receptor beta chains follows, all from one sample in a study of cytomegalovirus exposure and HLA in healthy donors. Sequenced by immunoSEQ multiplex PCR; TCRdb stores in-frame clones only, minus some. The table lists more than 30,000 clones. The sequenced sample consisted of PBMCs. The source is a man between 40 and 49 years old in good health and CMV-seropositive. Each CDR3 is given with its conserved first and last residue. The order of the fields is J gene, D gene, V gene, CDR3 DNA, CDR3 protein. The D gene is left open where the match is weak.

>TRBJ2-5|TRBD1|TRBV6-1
TGTGCCAGCAGTGGCCTACAGGGGACCCAAGAGACCCAGTACTTC
CASSGLQGTQETQYF
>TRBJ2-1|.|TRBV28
TGTGCCAGCGGCCCCCCCCTAGGATACAATGAGCAGTTCTTC
CASGPPLGYNEQFF
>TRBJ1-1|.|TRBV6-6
TGTGCCAGCACTACACCGGGGACTGAAGCTTTCTTT
CASTTPGTEAFF
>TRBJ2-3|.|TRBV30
TGTGCCTGGTCCGGGACACTTATCGCAGATACGCAGTATTTT
CAWSGTLIADTQYF
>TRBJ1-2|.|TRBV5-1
TGCGCCAGCAGCAAGGACACAAGCTACACCTTC
CASSKDTSYTF
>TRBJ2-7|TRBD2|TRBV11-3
TGTGCCAGCAGCTTACAACTACTAGCGGGAGGAGACTACGAGCAGTACTTC
CASSLQLLAGGDYEQYF
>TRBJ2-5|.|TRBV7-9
TGTGCCAGCAGCTGGACTGAGCACCAAGAGACCCAGTACTTC
CASSWTEHQETQYF
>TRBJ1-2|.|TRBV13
TGTGCCAGCAGCCTTACAGGGAGCCTCTATGGCTACACCTTC
CASSLTGSLYGYTF
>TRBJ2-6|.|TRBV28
TGTGCCAGCATTGAGGGGGCTGGGGCCAACGTCCTGACTTTC
CASIEGAGANVLTF
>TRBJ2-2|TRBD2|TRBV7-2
TGTGCCAGCAGCTCGTGGTCTAGCGGGGGAGGAAAGAACACCGGGGAGCTGTTTTTT
CASSSWSSGGGKNTGELFF
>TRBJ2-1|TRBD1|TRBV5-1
TGCGCCAGCAGCTTGGGGACAGGGGTTGGTGAGCAGTTCTTC
CASSLGTGVGEQFF
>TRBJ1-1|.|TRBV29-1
TGCAGCGTCCCCTCCAGCGACACTGAAGCTTTCTTT
CSVPSSDTEAFF
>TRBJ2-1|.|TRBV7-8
TGTGCCAGCAGCTTAGCCGGTGAGCAGTTCTTC
CASSLAGEQFF
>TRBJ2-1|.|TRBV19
TGTGCCAGTAGTATAAGGCGGGGTGGCCATGAGCAGTTCTTC
CASSIRRGGHEQFF